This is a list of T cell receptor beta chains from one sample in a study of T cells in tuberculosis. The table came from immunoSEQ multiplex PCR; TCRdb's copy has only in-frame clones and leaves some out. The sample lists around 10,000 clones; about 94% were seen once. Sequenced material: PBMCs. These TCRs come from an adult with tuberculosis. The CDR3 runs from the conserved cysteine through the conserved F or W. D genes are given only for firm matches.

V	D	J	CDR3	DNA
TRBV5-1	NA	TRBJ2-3	CASSLPTSSSTDTQYF	TGCGCCAGCAGCTTACCGACTAGTTCGAGCACAGATACGCAGTATTTT
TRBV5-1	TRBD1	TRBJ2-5	CASNPGQGAEKETQYF	TGCGCCAGCAATCCGGGACAGGGGGCAGAGAAGGAGACCCAGTACTTC
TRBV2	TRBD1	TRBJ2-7	CASLTRQGTYEQYF	TGTGCCAGCCTAACCCGACAGGGGACCTACGAGCAGTACTTC
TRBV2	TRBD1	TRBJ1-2	CASSAGQGGGYTF	TGTGCCAGCAGCGCCGGACAGGGCGGTGGCTACACCTTC
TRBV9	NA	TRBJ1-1	CASSVSGNTEAFF	TGTGCCAGCAGCGTTAGCGGGAACACTGAAGCTTTCTTT
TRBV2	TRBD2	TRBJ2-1	CASSAMERGNEQFF	TGTGCCAGCAGTGCCATGGAGCGGGGCAATGAGCAGTTCTTC
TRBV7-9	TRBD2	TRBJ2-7	CASSFSSGIYEQYF	TGTGCCAGCAGCTTCTCTAGCGGGATCTACGAGCAGTACTTC
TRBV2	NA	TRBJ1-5	CASSEHRDYQPQHF	TGTGCCAGCAGTGAACACAGAGATTATCAGCCCCAGCATTTT
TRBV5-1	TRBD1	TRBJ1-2	CASTLAARDRGRGYTF	TGCGCCAGCACCTTGGCGGCTAGGGACAGGGGGAGAGGCTACACCTTC
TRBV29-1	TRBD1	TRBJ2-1	CSVDVVGQLYNEQFF	TGCAGCGTTGACGTAGTGGGACAGCTATACAATGAGCAGTTCTTC